Shown below are 10 T cell receptor beta chains from a single sample sequenced in a study of shared clonotypes between healthy human individuals. Sequencing used immunoSEQ multiplex PCR; TCRdb keeps in-frame clones, though not all of them. Of roughly 2.5 million clones in the sample, around 90% were seen once. Material: naive CD4+ T cells sorted from blood. Described subset: CD45RA+ positively selected. The receptors come from a man aged 18 to 29 in good health.

The chain carries TRBV2 and TRBJ2-7; D uncertain. Per the germline V gene, CDR1 is SNHLY and CDR2 is FYNNEI. V was shortened by 10 bases and J by 0 bases, with 13 bases between the two germline ends. The CDR3 is 13 amino acids. CDR3 DNA sequence: TGTGCCACTCACGGCGAAGGCTCCTACGAGCAGTACTTC. Protein sequence: CATHGEGSYEQYF. The full variable domain, its missing parts supplied by reference TRBV2 and TRBJ2-7, is EPEVTQTPSHQVTQMGQEVILRCVPISNHLYFYWYRQILGQKVEFLVSFYNNEISEKSEIFDDQFSVERPDGSNFTLKIRSTKLEDSAMYFCATHGEGSYEQYFGPGTRLTVT.

CDR3 sequence: CASTVGAGGGDTQYF. CDR3 nucleotide sequence: TGTGCCAGCACCGTAGGAGCGGGAGGGGGAGATACGCAGTATTTT. The chain is built from TRBV5-4 and TRBJ2-3; 10 bases agree with TRBD2. The germline CDR1 and CDR2 sequences are SGHNT and YYREEE (reference sequence). CDR3 length: 15 residues. V was pared by 6 bases and J by 5 bases, with 9 bases of the junction left unmatched.

The gene calls are TRBV6-6 and TRBJ2-7, with no clear D. The CDR3 contains 13 residues. Germline V CDR1 and CDR2: MNHNY, SVGAGI (reference sequence). V lost 6 bases and J lost 2, with 11 bases in between. As DNA, the CDR3 is TGTGCCAGCAGCAAAGAGGCCCCCTACGAGCAGTACTTC. Protein product: CASSKEAPYEQYF.

The chain links TRBV19 to TRBJ2-7, with 7 bases aligning to TRBD1. CDR1 and CDR2 (germline): LNHDA, SQIVND (reference sequence). With 5 bases clipped from V and 0 bases from J, the junction kept 13 bases outside the gene matches. This CDR3 is 17 amino acids long. The CDR3 protein is CASSPTGGQALSYEQYF. CDR3 nucleotides: TGTGCCAGTAGTCCTACCGGCGGACAGGCTCTCTCCTACGAGCAGTACTTC.

This rearrangement joins TRBV4-1 to TRBJ1-3, with D unresolved. Trimming cost V 5 bases and J 0 bases, with 11 bases left between them. Germline V lookup: CDR1 MGHRA, CDR2 YSYEKL. This CDR3 comprises 15 residues. This CDR3 is CASSSLTDSGNTIYF. The CDR3 DNA follows: TGCGCCAGCAGCTCACTGACGGACTCTGGAAACACCATATATTTT.

V usage is TRBV7-6 and J usage is TRBJ2-5, with 7 bases fitting TRBD1. The CDR3 runs to 15 residues. Germline trimming cut 6 bases from V and 1 base from J; bases unmatched to any gene: 8. The V gene's germline CDR1 is SGHVS and CDR2 FNYEAQ. This chain's CDR3 is CASSSAGGRQETQYF. The CDR3 nucleotides read TGTGCCAGCAGTTCGGCAGGGGGACGCCAAGAGACCCAGTACTTC.

As to this clone: At the DNA level, this CDR3 is encoded by other sequences in the same sample as well. The chain links TRBV5-4 to TRBJ2-6; D is perhaps TRBD2 (7 bases). Trimming shortened V by 4 bases and J by 2 bases, and 13 bases separated the two germline ends. CDR1 SGHNT and CDR2 YYREEE come from the germline V gene (reference sequence). This CDR3 has 16 residues. DNA of the CDR3: TGTGCCAGCAGCGAGGGGGGGGGCACTGGGGCCAACGTCCTGACTTTC. It encodes CASSEGGGTGANVLTF.

The chain combines TRBV10-3 with TRBJ1-6, with TRBD1 as a possible D gene (5 bases). The V and J ends lost 6 bases and 0 bases respectively, with 15 bases between them. Germline assignment: CDR1 ENHRY and CDR2 SYGVKD. CDR3 length: 17 residues. The CDR3 loop is CAISEGTFSSYNSPLHF. CDR3 sequence (DNA): TGTGCCATCAGCGAGGGGACTTTCAGCTCCTATAATTCACCCCTCCACTTT.

The chain joins TRBV30 to TRBJ2-5, with a weak D call TRBD2 (7 bases). This CDR3 is built from 15 residues. The germline gives CDR1 GTSNPN, CDR2 SVGIG (reference sequence). V gave up 1 base and J gave up 4 bases, with 16 bases separating them. CDR3 in DNA: TGTGCCTGGAGTGGCCTTGGGGGGGCCTCAGAGACCCAGTACTTC. As protein: CAWSGLGGASETQYF.

The chain has TRBV18 and TRBJ2-1; unclear D gene. Trimming cost V 3 bases and J 4 bases, with 13 bases left between them. Germline CDR1 is KGHSH and CDR2 is LQKENI. This CDR3 contains 15 residues. The CDR3 sequence is CASSPILDTYNEQFF. The DNA for the CDR3 is TGTGCCAGCTCACCCATACTCGACACGTACAATGAGCAGTTCTTC.